The rows below give T cell receptor beta chains drawn from one sample of a study of blood T cell repertoires in COVID-19. The data were produced by immunoSEQ multiplex PCR, yet TCRdb's version contains in-frame clones alone and is incomplete. The table shows 45,000 or so clones, with roughly nine tenths occurring only once. Sequenced: peripheral blood. Receptors originate from a man in his sixties or seventies with active COVID-19. Each CDR3 is given with its conserved first and last residue. D genes are given only for firm matches. Not every row has a clone size; where given, it reads once, few, many or a size class.

v_call	clone_size	j_call	d_call	cdr3_nt	cdr3_aa
TRBV28	NA	TRBJ2-1	TRBD2	TGTGCCAGCAGTTTCCAGACTAGCGCGGCTTGGAATGAGCAGTTCTTC	CASSFQTSAAWNEQFF
TRBV2	once	TRBJ1-2	NA	TGTGCCAGCACTATTGACAGTAGAGATGGCTACACCTTC	CASTIDSRDGYTF
TRBV7-6	medium-sized	TRBJ2-7	TRBD1	TGTGCCAGCAGCTTAAGCCGGGACAGACCCTACGAGCAGTACTTC	CASSLSRDRPYEQYF
TRBV7-2	NA	TRBJ2-5	TRBD2	TGTGCCAGCAGCCCTGCACTCCTAGCGGGGGGGTGGGAGACCCAGTACTTC	CASSPALLAGGWETQYF
TRBV27	NA	TRBJ2-2	NA	TGTGCCAGCAGTCCCGTGGGTCAGGTCTACACCGGGGAGCTGTTTTTT	CASSPVGQVYTGELFF
TRBV6-5	NA	TRBJ2-7	TRBD1	TGTGCCAGCACCGGGACAGGGGTGTACGAGCAGTACTTC	CASTGTGVYEQYF
TRBV25-1	once	TRBJ2-5	NA	TGTGCCAGCAGTGACCCCCGAGGGCTGAAGACCCAGTACTTC	CASSDPRGLKTQYF
TRBV7-2	NA	TRBJ1-2	TRBD1	TGTGCCAGCAGCTCCGGCCGGACAGGGGGAATTCAGTATGGCTACACCTTC	CASSSGRTGGIQYGYTF
TRBV5-6	NA	TRBJ1-2	NA	TGTGCCAGCAGCCCGAACCAGGGTTACGGCTACACCTTC	CASSPNQGYGYTF
TRBV28	NA	TRBJ2-3	TRBD2	TGTGCCAGCAGTCCCCAGGCGGGGGGCACAGATACGCAGTATTTT	CASSPQAGGTDTQYF
TRBV4-1	once	TRBJ2-1	NA	TGCGCCAGCAGCCAAGGGGAGGTTTCCTACAATGAGCAGTTCTTC	CASSQGEVSYNEQFF
TRBV5-6	NA	TRBJ2-5	NA	TGTGCCAGCAGCTTGGCAGGGATCGAGACCCAGTACTTC	CASSLAGIETQYF
TRBV7-3	NA	TRBJ2-3	TRBD2	TGTGCCAGCAGCTTAGGACTAGCTTCAGATACGCAGTATTTT	CASSLGLASDTQYF
TRBV10-3	NA	TRBJ1-5	NA	TGTGCCATCTGGGGAGGCCATACCAATCAGCCCCAGCATTTT	CAIWGGHTNQPQHF
TRBV6-2/TRBV6-3	NA	TRBJ1-1	TRBD1	TGTGCCAGCAGTCACCCCCGGACAGGGGAAGTTACTGAAGCTTTCTTT	CASSHPRTGEVTEAFF
TRBV4-1	few	TRBJ2-1	NA	TGCGCCAGCAGCCCCCTGGGGCTAGCGAGTTACAATGAGCAGTTCTTC	CASSPLGLASYNEQFF
TRBV7-6	NA	TRBJ2-3	TRBD1	TGTGCCAGCAGCTTAGCGGGGACAGGGATAGATACGCAGTATTTT	CASSLAGTGIDTQYF
TRBV19	once	TRBJ1-6	TRBD1	TGTGCCAGTAGTTCGAGTCAGGGGGTTATTTTTGGATCACCCCTCCACTTT	CASSSSQGVIFGSPLHF
TRBV7-9	few	TRBJ2-1	NA	TGTGCCAGCAGCTTCCCTAGGAGGTTGGGCAATGAGCAGTTCTTC	CASSFPRRLGNEQFF
TRBV19	NA	TRBJ1-1	NA	TGTGCCAGTAGTACCCGACAGGACAACGCTGAAGCTTTCTTT	CASSTRQDNAEAFF
TRBV7-2	NA	TRBJ2-1	TRBD1	TGTGCCAGCAGCTTAGTGGGACAGGGGTCCTACAATGAGCAGTTCTTC	CASSLVGQGSYNEQFF
TRBV28	NA	TRBJ2-7	NA	TGTGCCAGCAGCAAGTCAGAGGCCAGGGCCTACGAGCAGTACTTC	CASSKSEARAYEQYF
TRBV18	NA	TRBJ2-6	NA	TGTGCCAGCTCCCTCTTAGCCGGGGTCGGTGGGGCCAACGTCCTGACTTTC	CASSLLAGVGGANVLTF
TRBV4-3	NA	TRBJ2-5	TRBD2	TGCGCCAGCAGCCAAGGGACTAGCGGGGGGGTTCAAGAGACCCAGTACTTC	CASSQGTSGGVQETQYF
TRBV7-9	once	TRBJ2-1	TRBD2	TGTGCCAGCAGCTCTAGCGGCCGGGAACGGTTCTTC	CASSSSGRERFF
TRBV13	NA	TRBJ2-7	TRBD2	TGTGCCAGCAGCTTCCCCGGGACTAGCGGGGGGGGCTACGAGCAGTACTTC	CASSFPGTSGGGYEQYF
TRBV18	NA	TRBJ1-1	TRBD1	TGTGCCAGCTCACCCCGGACAGGAAGGAACACTGAAGCTTTCTTT	CASSPRTGRNTEAFF
TRBV4-2	NA	TRBJ2-5	NA	TGTGCCAGCAGCAAACAGCCTGATCAAGAGACCCAGTACTTC	CASSKQPDQETQYF
TRBV5-1	NA	TRBJ2-3	NA	TGCGCCAGCAGCTTCAGCCAGTTGAGCGCGACAGATACGCAGTATTTT	CASSFSQLSATDTQYF
TRBV28	NA	TRBJ1-4	NA	TGTGCCAGCAGTTTCCAGGGGTTTGCAGAGGCCTCACTGTTTTTT	CASSFQGFAEASLFF
TRBV11-1	NA	TRBJ2-3	NA	TGTGCCAGCAGCTTAGCGGTGGGGGGAACAGATACGCAGTATTTT	CASSLAVGGTDTQYF
TRBV4-3	NA	TRBJ1-2	TRBD1	TGCGCCAGCAGCCAACCTGACAGGGGTTCAGGGGGCTACACCTTC	CASSQPDRGSGGYTF
TRBV10-3	NA	TRBJ2-5	TRBD2	TGTGCCATTCTAGCGGGGGGGCTGGAGACCCAGTACTTC	CAILAGGLETQYF
TRBV7-6	NA	TRBJ1-3	TRBD1	TGTGCCAGCAGCCTGCGACAGGGAACGGGCTCTGGAAACACCATATATTTT	CASSLRQGTGSGNTIYF
TRBV12-5	NA	TRBJ2-2	TRBD2	TGTGCTAGTGGCCTCGGGGGGACCGGGGAGCTGTTTTTT	CASGLGGTGELFF
TRBV9	NA	TRBJ1-1	NA	TGTGCCAGCAGCGTAGGGACAGCGATGTCTGAAGCTTTCTTT	CASSVGTAMSEAFF
TRBV18	NA	TRBJ2-1	TRBD2	TGTGCCAGCTCACCACGCTCCGGGGGGGCCTTCATGAATGAGCAGTTCTTC	CASSPRSGGAFMNEQFF
TRBV5-1	NA	TRBJ1-2	TRBD1	TGCGCCAGCAGCCTGGGGACAGCGGATGGCTACACCTTC	CASSLGTADGYTF
TRBV19	NA	TRBJ2-3	NA	TGTGCCAGTAGTAGGGGGGGCCAAACAGGAGATACGCAGTATTTT	CASSRGGQTGDTQYF
TRBV14	few	TRBJ2-5	TRBD2	TGTGCCAGCAGCTGGACTAGCCAAGAGACCCAGTACTTC	CASSWTSQETQYF
TRBV10-2	NA	TRBJ2-7	TRBD2	TGCGCCAGCAGTGAGTCGGGGGGGACCTACGAGCAGTACTTC	CASSESGGTYEQYF
TRBV11-2	NA	TRBJ1-5	TRBD1	TGTGCCAGCAGCCTCGGCCGGACAGGGGAAGGTCTTAGCAATCAGCCCCAGCATTTT	CASSLGRTGEGLSNQPQHF
TRBV6-5	NA	TRBJ2-3	TRBD2	TGTGCCAGCAGGTTAGCGGGGGGCACAGATACGCAGTATTTT	CASRLAGGTDTQYF
TRBV28	NA	TRBJ1-5	TRBD1	TGTGCCAGCACTGGCAGGGGGCGTTTGTGGCCCCAGCATTTT	CASTGRGRLWPQHF
TRBV9	NA	TRBJ2-2	NA	TGTGCCAGCAGCGCAAATAGTGGGAACACCGGGGAGCTGTTTTTT	CASSANSGNTGELFF
TRBV11-3	NA	TRBJ1-3	TRBD1	TGTGCCAGCAGCCCGGACAGGGGAAATGGAAACACCATATATTTT	CASSPDRGNGNTIYF
TRBV5-1	few	TRBJ2-1	TRBD2	TGCGCCAGCAGCTCACTAGCGGGGATGGGTCGGGATGAGCAGTTCTTC	CASSSLAGMGRDEQFF
TRBV18	once	TRBJ1-4	NA	TGTGCCAGCTCACCTGCAGGATCGGTACAGGGTAGTGAAAAACTGTTTTTT	CASSPAGSVQGSEKLFF
TRBV11-3	NA	TRBJ2-5	NA	TGTGCCAGCAGCCCCGCGGGGACTCAAGAGACCCAGTACTTC	CASSPAGTQETQYF
TRBV18	NA	TRBJ2-5	NA	TGTGCCAGCTCGCAACCGGGAATCCAAGAGACCCAGTACTTC	CASSQPGIQETQYF
TRBV4-3	NA	TRBJ1-1	TRBD1	TGCGCCAGCAGCCGGGCGCAGGGGGCACGCACTGAAGCTTTCTTT	CASSRAQGARTEAFF
TRBV6-2/TRBV6-3	few	TRBJ2-4	TRBD1	TGTGCCAGCAGTTGGACAGGGGAGAACTCGGACATTCAGTACTTC	CASSWTGENSDIQYF
TRBV3-1/TRBV3-2	NA	TRBJ2-7	NA	TGTGCCAGCAGCCAAGATATCAACAGCCACTACGAGCAGTACTTC	CASSQDINSHYEQYF
TRBV15	NA	TRBJ1-1	NA	TGTGCCACCAGCAACCCCTCACGGCGGGGGCACACTGAAGCTTTCTTT	CATSNPSRRGHTEAFF